The text below deals with one T cell receptor beta chain. The record originates from a study of blood T cell repertoires in COVID-19. CDR3 length: 14 amino acids. Trimming at V came to 2 bases and at J to 5 bases, leaving 4 bases not matched to a gene. CDR1 and CDR2 from the germline V gene are MNHNS and SASEGT. Study processing details: For nucleated cells, counts were estimated from reference gene primer amplification. The assay was immunoSEQ multiplex PCR, and TCRdb's table has in-frame clones only and misses some. Clone size and V and J calls were adopted from that table, with D and trimming inferred from the DNA. The profile shows more than 25,000 clones, roughly 88% of them singletons.

The source is a man in his sixties or seventies with active or convalescent COVID-19. Specimen: peripheral blood. The chain combines TRBV6-1 with TRBJ1-1; 8 bases map to TRBD1. For the CDR3, the DNA is TGTGCCAGCAGTGAAAACTACAGGGGGACTGAAGCTTTCTTT. Protein sequence: CASSENYRGTEAFF.